This record concerns one TCR beta chain sequence. Libraries were prepared by immunoSEQ multiplex PCR; TCRdb keeps only in-frame clonotypes and omits some of them. The table records about 480,000 clones, approximately 88% of them present only once. These data belong to a study of blood T cell repertoires in COVID-19. At the level of the study: Some COVID-19 samples were acute and others convalescent; all came from the United States, Italy and Spain. PBMCs, B-cell-depleted T cells, or T cells provided the cDNA or gDNA that made up the material.

Researchers sorted participants into cohorts using their self-reported clinical history. Cohort 3 recovered donors had two negative PCRs, clearance, or symptom resolution. V lost 6 bases to trimming and J lost 8 bases, with 10 bases between them. This CDR3 region has 11 residues. The chain couples TRBV12-3 or TRBV12-4 to TRBJ1-2; tentatively, D is TRBD1 (6 bases). Sequencing used PBMCs or T cells enriched from blood (not recorded which). This sequence was found in a woman aged 35 to 49 who had recovered from COVID-19. CDR3 in amino acids: CASRGHGGYTF. DNA for the CDR3: TGTGCCAGCAGGGGACATGGAGGCTACACCTTC.